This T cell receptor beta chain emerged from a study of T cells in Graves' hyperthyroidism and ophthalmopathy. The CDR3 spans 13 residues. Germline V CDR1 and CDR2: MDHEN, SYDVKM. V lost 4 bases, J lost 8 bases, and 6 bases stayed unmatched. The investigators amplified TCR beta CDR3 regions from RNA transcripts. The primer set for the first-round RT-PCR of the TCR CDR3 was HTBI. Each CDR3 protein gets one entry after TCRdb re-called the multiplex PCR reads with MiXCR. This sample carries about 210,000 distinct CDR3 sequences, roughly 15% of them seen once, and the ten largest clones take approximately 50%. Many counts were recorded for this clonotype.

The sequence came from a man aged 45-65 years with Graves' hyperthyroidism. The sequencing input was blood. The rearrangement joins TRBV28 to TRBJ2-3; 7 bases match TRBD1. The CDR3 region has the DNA TGTGCCAGCAGTTATCCGACAGGGACTACGCAGTATTTT. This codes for CASSYPTGTTQYF.